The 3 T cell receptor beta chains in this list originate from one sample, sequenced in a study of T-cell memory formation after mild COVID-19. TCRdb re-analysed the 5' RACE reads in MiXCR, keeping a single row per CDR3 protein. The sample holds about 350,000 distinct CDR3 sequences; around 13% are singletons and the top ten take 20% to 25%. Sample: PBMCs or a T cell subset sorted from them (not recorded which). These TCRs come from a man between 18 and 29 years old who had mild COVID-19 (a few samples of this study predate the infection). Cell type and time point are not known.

The chain's CDR3 is CASSPTWKGGSYNSPLHF. As DNA, the CDR3 is TGTGCCAGCTCACCGACTTGGAAAGGGGGCTCCTATAATTCACCCCTCCACTTT. V gene TRBV18 combines with J gene TRBJ1-6; a weak D match, TRBD1 (6 bases). The germline V gene encodes CDR1 KGHSH and CDR2 LQKENI. V was shortened by 3 bases and J by 0 bases, with 15 bases between the two germline ends. The CDR3 covers 18 residues.

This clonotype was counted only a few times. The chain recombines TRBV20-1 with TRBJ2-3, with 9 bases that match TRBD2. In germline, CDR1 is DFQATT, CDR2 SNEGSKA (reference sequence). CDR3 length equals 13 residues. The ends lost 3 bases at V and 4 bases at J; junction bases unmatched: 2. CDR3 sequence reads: CSARRLAADTQYF. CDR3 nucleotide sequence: TGCAGTGCTAGGCGACTAGCGGCAGATACGCAGTATTTT.

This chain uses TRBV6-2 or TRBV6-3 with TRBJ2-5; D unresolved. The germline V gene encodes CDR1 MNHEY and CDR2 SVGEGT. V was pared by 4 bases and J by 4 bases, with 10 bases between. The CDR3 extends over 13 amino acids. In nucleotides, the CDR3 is TGTGCCAGCAGTTCCCCCGTTGCAGAGACCCAGTACTTC. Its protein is CASSSPVAETQYF.